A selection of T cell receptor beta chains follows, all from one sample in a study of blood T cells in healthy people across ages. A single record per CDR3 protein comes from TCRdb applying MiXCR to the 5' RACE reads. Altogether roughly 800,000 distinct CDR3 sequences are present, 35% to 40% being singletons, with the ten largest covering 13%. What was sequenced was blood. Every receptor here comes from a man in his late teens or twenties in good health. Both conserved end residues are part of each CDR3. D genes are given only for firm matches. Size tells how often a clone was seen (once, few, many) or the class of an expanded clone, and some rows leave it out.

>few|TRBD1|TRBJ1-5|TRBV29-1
TGCAGCGTTGGACAGGGACGGGGTCAGCCCCAGCATTTT
CSVGQGRGQPQHF
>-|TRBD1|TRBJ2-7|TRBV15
TGTGCCACCAGCAGCGACAGGGGCCCCTACGAGCAGTACTTC
CATSSDRGPYEQYF
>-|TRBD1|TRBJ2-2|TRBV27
TGTGCCAGCAGTGTCGGACAGGGGGCGTTCAGGGAGCTGTTTTTT
CASSVGQGAFRELFF
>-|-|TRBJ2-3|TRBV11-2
TGTGCCAGCAGCTTGAACGACGAGGATACGCAGTATTTT
CASSLNDEDTQYF
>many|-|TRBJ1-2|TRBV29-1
TGCAGCGTTGAGCAGGCAGACTATGGCTACACCTTC
CSVEQADYGYTF
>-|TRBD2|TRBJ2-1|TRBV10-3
TGTGCCATCAGTGAGTCCGGGACTAGCGGCTACAATGAGCAGTTCTTC
CAISESGTSGYNEQFF
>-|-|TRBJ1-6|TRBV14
TGTGCCAGCAGCCAAAGTGGAAGCCACTATAATTCACCCCTCCACTTT
CASSQSGSHYNSPLHF
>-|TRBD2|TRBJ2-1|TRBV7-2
TGTGCCAGCAGCCCCATACCCGGACTAGCGGTTCACAATGAGCAGTTCTTC
CASSPIPGLAVHNEQFF
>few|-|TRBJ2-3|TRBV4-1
TGCGCCAGCAGCCACCAGGGCACAGATACGCAGTATTTT
CASSHQGTDTQYF
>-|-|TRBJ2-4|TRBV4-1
TGCGCCAGCAGGACAACGATCCCCTCCCCAGGGGCCAAAAACATTCAGTACTTC
CASRTTIPSPGAKNIQYF
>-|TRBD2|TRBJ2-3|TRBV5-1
TGCGCCAGCAGCCTCCCGACTAGCGGGGGGCAAGATACGCAGTATTTT
CASSLPTSGGQDTQYF
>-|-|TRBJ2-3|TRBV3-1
TGTGCCAGCAGCCAAGATTTTGCTTTCGGGAGTACGCAGTATTTT
CASSQDFAFGSTQYF
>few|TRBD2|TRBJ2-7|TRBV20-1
TGCAGTGCTAGTAGACTAGCGGGGTTTGGCGAGCAGTACTTC
CSASRLAGFGEQYF
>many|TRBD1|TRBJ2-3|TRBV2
TGCGCCAGCAGCGAGGACAGGGGGTCGGATACGCAGTATTTT
CASSEDRGSDTQYF
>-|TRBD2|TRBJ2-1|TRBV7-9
TGTGCCAGCAGCTCTCTGGGACTAGCGCCGCCAGGTGAGCAGTTCTTC
CASSSLGLAPPGEQFF
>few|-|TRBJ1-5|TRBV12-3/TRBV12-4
TGTGCCAGCAGTTTAGGCAGATCGTATAGCAATCAGCCCCAGCATTTT
CASSLGRSYSNQPQHF
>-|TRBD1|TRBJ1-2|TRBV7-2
TGTGCCAGCAGCTTAGTTTTAGGGGACAGGGGAAGTGGCTACACCTTC
CASSLVLGDRGSGYTF
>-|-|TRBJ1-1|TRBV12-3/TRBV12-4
TGTGCCAGCAGCTTCGACAGGAGCGAAGTGGTAGCTTTCTTT
CASSFDRSEVVAFF
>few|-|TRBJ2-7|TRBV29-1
TGCAGCGTTGAAGAGGACGGTCCCGAGCAGTACTTC
CSVEEDGPEQYF
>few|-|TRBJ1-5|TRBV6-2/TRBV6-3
TGTGCCAGCAGTTACTTTTCCGAGGGCAATCAGCCCCAGCATTTT
CASSYFSEGNQPQHF
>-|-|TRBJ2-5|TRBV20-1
TGCAGTGCTAGAGATTGGCGGGACGACCAAGAGACCCAGTACTTC
CSARDWRDDQETQYF
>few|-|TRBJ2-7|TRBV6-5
TGTGCCAGCACCCCTGACATGGGGGTCCGTGGGCAGTACTTC
CASTPDMGVRGQYF
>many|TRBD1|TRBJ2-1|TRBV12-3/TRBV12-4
TGTGCCAGCAGTTTCCCGGGACAGAATCTCTACAATGAGCAGTTCTTC
CASSFPGQNLYNEQFF
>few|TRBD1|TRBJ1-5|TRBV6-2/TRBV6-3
TGTGCCAGCAGTCCGCGGACAGGGCTTTTGTATCAGCCCCAGCATTTT
CASSPRTGLLYQPQHF